Shown below are 14 T cell receptor beta chains from a single sample sequenced in a study of blood T cell repertoires in COVID-19. The data were produced by immunoSEQ multiplex PCR, yet TCRdb's version contains in-frame clones alone and is incomplete. The sample includes about 68,000 clones, roughly 89% of them seen just once. Sequencing used peripheral blood. The receptors derive from a man aged 25-40 years with acute or convalescent COVID-19.

This clone was counted between two and nine times. Here the CDR3 reads CASRSNQETQYF. The CDR3 coding sequence is TGTGCCAGCAGATCAAACCAAGAGACCCAGTACTTC. The chain combines TRBV6-5 with TRBJ2-5; D not certain. The length of the CDR3 is 12 residues. Germline assignment: CDR1 MNHEY and CDR2 SVGAGI. V lost 6 bases to trimming and J lost 0 bases, with 5 bases between them.

The chain uses TRBV7-9 and TRBJ2-1; 9 nucleotides align to TRBD2. Germline V CDR1 and CDR2: SEHNR, FQNEAQ (reference sequence). CDR3 length: 14 residues. V was clipped by 5 bases and J by 6 bases; unmatched bases: 5. The CDR3 DNA follows: TGTGCCAGCAGCCCACCTAGCGGGATCAATGAGCAGTTCTTC. This encodes CASSPPSGINEQFF.

The rearrangement uses TRBV5-6 and TRBJ2-2, with 8 bases identical to TRBD2. The CDR3 has 15 residues. Germline trimming cut 4 bases from V and 10 bases from J; bases unmatched to any gene: 12. The germline V gene has CDR1 SGHDT and CDR2 YYEEEE. CDR3: CASSPPPGGGAELFF. As DNA, the CDR3 is TGTGCCAGCAGCCCCCCCCCGGGAGGGGGTGCGGAGCTGTTTTTT.

V gene TRBV5-6 combines with J gene TRBJ2-6; TRBD1 agrees at 12 bases. Germline-derived CDR1 and CDR2 are SGHDT and YYEEEE. V shed 3 bases and J 2 bases; nucleotides not matched to a gene: 9. There are 19 residues in the CDR3. The CDR3 DNA reads as TGTGCCAGCAGCTGGGGACAGGGGGCGCTATTTACTGGGGCCAACGTCCTGACTTTC. Its protein is CASSWGQGALFTGANVLTF.

V is TRBV4-2 and J is TRBJ1-5, with TRBD1 matching 8 bases. Germline V CDR1 and CDR2: LGHNA, YNFKEQ. Trimming cost V 3 bases and J 2 bases; bases outside gene matches: 6. The CDR3 runs to 16 residues. In nucleotides, the CDR3 is TGTGCCAGCAGCCAGCCGACAGGGGCGGGCAATCAGCCCCAGCATTTT. It translates to CASSQPTGAGNQPQHF.

This chain joins TRBV4-1 and TRBJ2-7, with unresolved D. Trimming removed 1 base at V and 6 bases at J, with 13 bases between. CDR1 MGHRA and CDR2 YSYEKL come from the germline V gene. This CDR3 comprises 14 residues. The CDR3 DNA reads as TGCGCCAGCAGCCAAGGGTGGAGAGGCCCCGAGCAGTACTTC. Protein: CASSQGWRGPEQYF.

The CDR3 DNA reads as TGTGCCAGCAGTTTGTGGGGCAAGGAGACCCAGTACTTC. Protein sequence: CASSLWGKETQYF. The chain carries TRBV27 and TRBJ2-5; D is perhaps TRBD1 (5 bases). Looked up from germline, CDR1 is MNHEY and CDR2 is SMNVEV (reference sequence). The CDR3 spans 13 residues. V lost 3 bases to trimming and J lost 5 bases, with 10 bases between them.

The rearrangement uses TRBV28 and TRBJ2-5; 11 bases are shared with TRBD1. The germline V gene encodes CDR1 MDHEN and CDR2 SYDVKM. After removal of 6 bases from V and 4 bases from J, the junction contained 10 bases not matched to a gene. This CDR3 has 16 amino acids. CDR3 protein: CASSSGTGGFRETQYF. The CDR3 DNA sequence: TGTGCCAGCAGCTCCGGGACAGGGGGGTTTCGAGAGACCCAGTACTTC.

This chain links TRBV11-1 with TRBJ2-1, with TRBD1 matching 7 bases. J was trimmed by 4 bases and V by 0 bases; bases with no gene match: 12. CDR1 is SGHAT, CDR2 FQDESV, per germline (reference sequence). The CDR3 extends over 18 amino acids. Written as DNA, the CDR3 is TGTGCCAGCAGCTTAGCGGCGGGTGGGACAGCGTCATACAATGAGCAGTTCTTC. Its translation is CASSLAAGGTASYNEQFF.

J is TRBJ2-3 and V is TRBV29-1; 9 bases map to TRBD2. V lost 7 bases to trimming and J lost 2 bases; unmatched junction nucleotides: 4. The germline V gene has CDR1 SQVTM and CDR2 ANQGSEA. The CDR3 covers 13 residues. This CDR3 is CSARLAATDTQYF. CDR3 DNA sequence: TGCAGCGCTCGACTAGCGGCCACAGATACGCAGTATTTT.

J is TRBJ2-3 and V is TRBV11-2; possibly TRBD2 for D (5 bases). The V end lost 3 bases, the J end lost 2 bases, and 18 bases lay between the germline ends. The germline CDR1 and CDR2 sequences are SGHAT and FQNNGV. This CDR3 region has 17 residues. CDR3 in DNA: TGTGCCAGCAGCTTTTTGGGGATCGGCGGACTCACAGATACGCAGTATTTT. As protein: CASSFLGIGGLTDTQYF.

The rearrangement joins TRBV30 to TRBJ2-7; 11 nucleotides line up with TRBD2. CDR1 and CDR2 from the germline V gene are GTSNPN and SVGIG (reference sequence). V dropped 2 bases and J dropped 3; count of bases not matched to a gene: 6. The CDR3 spans 15 residues. CDR3 DNA sequence: TGTGCCTGGAGTTCACTAGCGGGAGTTGTCTACGAGCAGTACTTC. It specifies CAWSSLAGVVYEQYF. Using reference TRBV30 and TRBJ2-7 for the parts outside the CDR3, the full variable domain is SQTIHQWPATLVQPVGSPLSLECTVEGTSNPNLYWYRQAAGRGLQLLFYSVGIGQISSEVPQNLSASRPQDRQFILSSKKLLLSDSGFYLCAWSSLAGVVYEQYFGPGTRLTVT.

The chain links TRBV7-3 to TRBJ2-2, with 10 bases fitting TRBD2. The V gene end was trimmed by 5 bases and the J gene end by 4 bases; junction bases not matched to a gene: 4. CDR1 and CDR2 from the germline V gene are SGHTA and FQGTGA. CDR3 size: 15 residues. DNA for the CDR3: TGTGCCAGCAGCCCTAGCGGGGGAGGCACCGGGGAGCTGTTTTTT. It codes for CASSPSGGGTGELFF.

The chain carries TRBV18 and TRBJ2-7; perhaps TRBD1 as D (5 bases). Trimming removed 2 bases from V and 5 bases from J, with 16 bases in between. The CDR3 has 15 amino acids. Germline CDR1 KGHSH, CDR2 LQKENI. The CDR3 DNA is TGTGCCAGCTCACCAGTCCAGGGAAGGGGCCACGAGCAGTACTTC. It is translated as CASSPVQGRGHEQYF.